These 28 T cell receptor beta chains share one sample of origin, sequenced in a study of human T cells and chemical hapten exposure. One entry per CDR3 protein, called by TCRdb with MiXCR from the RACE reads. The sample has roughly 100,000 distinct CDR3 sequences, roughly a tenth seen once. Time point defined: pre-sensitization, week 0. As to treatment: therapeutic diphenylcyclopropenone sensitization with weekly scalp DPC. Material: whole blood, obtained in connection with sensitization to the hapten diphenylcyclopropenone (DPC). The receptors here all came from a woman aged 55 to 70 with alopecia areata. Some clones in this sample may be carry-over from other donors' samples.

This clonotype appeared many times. The CDR3 DNA sequence: TGTGCCAGCAGTTCTCAGGGGAACACCGGGGAGCTGTTTTTT. Residues: CASSSQGNTGELFF. The chain recombines TRBV11-2 with TRBJ2-2; D perhaps matches TRBD1 (5 bases). The germline V and J ends were trimmed by 6 bases and 1 base, with 9 bases remaining between them. This CDR3 has 14 residues. CDR1 is SGHAT, CDR2 FQNNGV, per germline.

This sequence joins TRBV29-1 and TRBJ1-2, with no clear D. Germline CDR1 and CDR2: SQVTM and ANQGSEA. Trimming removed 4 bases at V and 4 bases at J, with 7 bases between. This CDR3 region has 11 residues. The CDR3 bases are TGCAGCGTTGCCCATAGCTATGGCTACACCTTC. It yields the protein CSVAHSYGYTF.

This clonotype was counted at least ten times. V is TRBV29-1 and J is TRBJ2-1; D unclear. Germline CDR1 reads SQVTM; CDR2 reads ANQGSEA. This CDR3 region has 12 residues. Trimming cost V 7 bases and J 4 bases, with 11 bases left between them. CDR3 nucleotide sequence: TGCAGCGCAATACCTAGTTACAATGAGCAGTTCTTC. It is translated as CSAIPSYNEQFF.

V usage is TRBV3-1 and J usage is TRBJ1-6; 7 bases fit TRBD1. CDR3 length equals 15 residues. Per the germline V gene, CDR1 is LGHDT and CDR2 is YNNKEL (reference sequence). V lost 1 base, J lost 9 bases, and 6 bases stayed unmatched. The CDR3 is CASSQGTTGFSPLHF. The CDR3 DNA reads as TGTGCCAGCAGCCAAGGGACGACAGGGTTTTCACCCCTCCACTTT.

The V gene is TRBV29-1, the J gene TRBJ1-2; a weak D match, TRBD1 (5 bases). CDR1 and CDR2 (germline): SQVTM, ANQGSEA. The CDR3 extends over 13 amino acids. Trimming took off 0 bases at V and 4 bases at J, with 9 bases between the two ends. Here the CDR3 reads CSVEERGPYGYTF. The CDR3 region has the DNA TGCAGCGTTGAAGAACGGGGACCCTATGGCTACACCTTC.

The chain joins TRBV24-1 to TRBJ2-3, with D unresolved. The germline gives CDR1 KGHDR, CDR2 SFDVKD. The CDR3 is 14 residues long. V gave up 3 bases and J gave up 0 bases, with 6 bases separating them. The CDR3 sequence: CATSDSQSTDTQYF. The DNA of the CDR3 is TGTGCCACCAGTGATAGCCAGAGCACAGATACGCAGTATTTT.

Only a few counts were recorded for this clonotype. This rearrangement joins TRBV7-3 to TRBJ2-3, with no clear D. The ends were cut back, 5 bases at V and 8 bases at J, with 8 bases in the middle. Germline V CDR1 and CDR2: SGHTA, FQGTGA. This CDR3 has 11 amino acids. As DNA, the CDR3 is TGTGCCAGCAGCCAAATGGGTACGCAGTATTTT. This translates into CASSQMGTQYF.

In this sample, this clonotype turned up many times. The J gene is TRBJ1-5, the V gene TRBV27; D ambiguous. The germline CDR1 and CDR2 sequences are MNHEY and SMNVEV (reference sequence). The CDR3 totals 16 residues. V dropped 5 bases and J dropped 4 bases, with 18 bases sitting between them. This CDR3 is CASSPTGLGRNQPQHF. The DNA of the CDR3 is TGTGCCAGCAGTCCTACTGGTCTAGGCAGGAATCAGCCCCAGCATTTT.

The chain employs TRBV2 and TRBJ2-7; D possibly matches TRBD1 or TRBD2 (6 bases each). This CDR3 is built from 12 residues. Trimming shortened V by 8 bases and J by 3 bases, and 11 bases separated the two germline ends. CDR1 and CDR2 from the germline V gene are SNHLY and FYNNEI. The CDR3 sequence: CASGGQGYEQYF. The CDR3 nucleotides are TGTGCCAGCGGGGGGCAGGGCTACGAGCAGTACTTC.

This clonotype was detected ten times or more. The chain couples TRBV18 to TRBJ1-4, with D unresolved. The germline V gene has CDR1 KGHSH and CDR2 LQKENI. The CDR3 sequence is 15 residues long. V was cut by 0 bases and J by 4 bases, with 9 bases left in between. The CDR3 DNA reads TGTGCCAGCTCACCACCGTCCCAGGTTAATGAAAAACTGTTTTTT. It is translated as CASSPPSQVNEKLFF.

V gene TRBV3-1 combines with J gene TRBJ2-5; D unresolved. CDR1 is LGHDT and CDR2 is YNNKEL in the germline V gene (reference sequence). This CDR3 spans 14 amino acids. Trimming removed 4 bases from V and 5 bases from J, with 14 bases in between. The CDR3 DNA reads TGTGCCAGCAGCCGAAGAGAAGGCTCTGAGACCCAGTACTTC. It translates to CASSRREGSETQYF.

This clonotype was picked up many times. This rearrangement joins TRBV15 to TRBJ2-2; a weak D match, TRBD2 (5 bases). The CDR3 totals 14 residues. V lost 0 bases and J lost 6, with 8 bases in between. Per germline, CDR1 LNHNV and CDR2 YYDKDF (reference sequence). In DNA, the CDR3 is TGTGCCACCAGCAGAGATCGAGGGCCCGGGGAGCTGTTTTTT. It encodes CATSRDRGPGELFF.

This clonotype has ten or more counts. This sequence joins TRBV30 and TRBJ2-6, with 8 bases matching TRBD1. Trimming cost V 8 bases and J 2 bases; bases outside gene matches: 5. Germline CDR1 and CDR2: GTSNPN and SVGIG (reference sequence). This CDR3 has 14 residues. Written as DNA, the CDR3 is TGTGCCCGAGACAGGGGTGCTGGGGCCAACGTCCTGACTTTC. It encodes CARDRGAGANVLTF.

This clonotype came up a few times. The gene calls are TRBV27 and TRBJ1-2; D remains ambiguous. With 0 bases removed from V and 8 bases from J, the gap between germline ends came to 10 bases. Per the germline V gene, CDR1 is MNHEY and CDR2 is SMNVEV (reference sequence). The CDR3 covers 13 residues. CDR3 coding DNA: TGTGCCAGCAGTTTATCTTCCCTTGGAGGCTACACCTTC. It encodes CASSLSSLGGYTF.

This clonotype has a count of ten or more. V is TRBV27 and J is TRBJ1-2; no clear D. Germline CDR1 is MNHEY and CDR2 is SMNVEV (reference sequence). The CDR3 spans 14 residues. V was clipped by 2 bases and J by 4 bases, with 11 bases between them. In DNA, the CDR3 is TGTGCCAGCAGTTTACAGAGTCGCGGCTATGGCTACACCTTC. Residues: CASSLQSRGYGYTF.

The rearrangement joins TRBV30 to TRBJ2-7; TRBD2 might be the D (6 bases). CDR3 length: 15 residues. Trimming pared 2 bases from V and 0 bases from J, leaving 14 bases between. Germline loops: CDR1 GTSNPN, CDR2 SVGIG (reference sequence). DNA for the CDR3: TGTGCCTGGAGTTCCGGGAGCTGGAGCTCCTACGAGCAGTACTTC. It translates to CAWSSGSWSSYEQYF.

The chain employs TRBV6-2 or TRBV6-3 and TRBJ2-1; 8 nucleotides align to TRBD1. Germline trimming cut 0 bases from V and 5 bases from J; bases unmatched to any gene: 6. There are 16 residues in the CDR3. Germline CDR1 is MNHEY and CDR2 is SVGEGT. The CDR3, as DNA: TGTGCCAGCAGTTACTCGAAAGGGGACAGGAACAATGAGCAGTTCTTC. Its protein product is CASSYSKGDRNNEQFF.

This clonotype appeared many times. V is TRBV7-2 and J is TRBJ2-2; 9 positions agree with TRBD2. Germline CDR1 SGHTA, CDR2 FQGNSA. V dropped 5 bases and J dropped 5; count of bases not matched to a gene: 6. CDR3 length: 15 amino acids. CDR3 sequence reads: CASSGGLAGTGELFF. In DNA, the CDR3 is TGTGCCAGCAGCGGAGGCCTAGCGGGGACCGGGGAGCTGTTTTTT.

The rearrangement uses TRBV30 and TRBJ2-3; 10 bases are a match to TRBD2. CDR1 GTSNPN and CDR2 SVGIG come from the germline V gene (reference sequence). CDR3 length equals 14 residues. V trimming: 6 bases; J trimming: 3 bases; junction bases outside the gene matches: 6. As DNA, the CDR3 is TGTGCCTGTTCGAGCGGGGGGGCAACAGATACGCAGTATTTT. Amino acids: CACSSGGATDTQYF.

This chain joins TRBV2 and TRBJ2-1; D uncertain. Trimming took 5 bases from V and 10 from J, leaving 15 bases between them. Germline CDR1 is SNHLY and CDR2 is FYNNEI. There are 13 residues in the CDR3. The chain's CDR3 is CASSFLEEIEQFF. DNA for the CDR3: TGTGCCAGCAGTTTTCTTGAGGAAATCGAGCAGTTCTTC.

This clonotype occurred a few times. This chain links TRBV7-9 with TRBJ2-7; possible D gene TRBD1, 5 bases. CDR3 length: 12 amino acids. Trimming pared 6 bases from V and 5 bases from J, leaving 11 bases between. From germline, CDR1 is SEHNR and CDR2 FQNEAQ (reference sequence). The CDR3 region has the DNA TGTGCCAGCAGGTCAGGGCCCCACGAGCAGTACTTC. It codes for CASRSGPHEQYF.

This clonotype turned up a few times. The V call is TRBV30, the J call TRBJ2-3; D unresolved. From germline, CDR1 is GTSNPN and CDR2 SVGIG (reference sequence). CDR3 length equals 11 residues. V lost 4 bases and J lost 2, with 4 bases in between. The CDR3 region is CAWTFTDTQYF. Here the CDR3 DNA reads TGTGCCTGGACGTTCACAGATACGCAGTATTTT.

The CDR3 coding sequence is TGTGCCAGCAGCCCCGGGACGGACAATTCACCCCTCCACTTT. Translated: CASSPGTDNSPLHF. The chain joins TRBV7-9 to TRBJ1-6, with D possibly matching TRBD1 (5 bases). Germline V gene lookup returns CDR1 SEHNR and CDR2 FQNEAQ (reference sequence). CDR3 length: 14 residues. Trimming stripped 5 bases from V and 7 bases from J, with 12 bases between.

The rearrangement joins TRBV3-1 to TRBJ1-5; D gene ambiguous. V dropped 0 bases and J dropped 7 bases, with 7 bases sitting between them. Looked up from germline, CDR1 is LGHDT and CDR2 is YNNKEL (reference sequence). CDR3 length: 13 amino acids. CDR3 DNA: TGTGCCAGCAGCCAAGAAGTAGACCAGCCCCAGCATTTT. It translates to CASSQEVDQPQHF.

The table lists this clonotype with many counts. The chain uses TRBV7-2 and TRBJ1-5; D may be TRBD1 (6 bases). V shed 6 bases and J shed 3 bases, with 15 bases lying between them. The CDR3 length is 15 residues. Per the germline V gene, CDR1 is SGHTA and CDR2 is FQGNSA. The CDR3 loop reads CASSIGGGSNQPQHF. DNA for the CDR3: TGTGCCAGCAGTATTGGAGGGGGATCCAATCAGCCCCAGCATTTT.

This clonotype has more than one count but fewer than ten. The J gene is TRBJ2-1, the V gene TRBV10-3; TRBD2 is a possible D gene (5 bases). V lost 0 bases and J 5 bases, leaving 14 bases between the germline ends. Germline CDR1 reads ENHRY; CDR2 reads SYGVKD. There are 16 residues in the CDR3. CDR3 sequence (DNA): TGTGCCATCAGTGAGTCGTGGGTAGCGAGCGACAATGAGCAGTTCTTC. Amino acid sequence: CAISESWVASDNEQFF.

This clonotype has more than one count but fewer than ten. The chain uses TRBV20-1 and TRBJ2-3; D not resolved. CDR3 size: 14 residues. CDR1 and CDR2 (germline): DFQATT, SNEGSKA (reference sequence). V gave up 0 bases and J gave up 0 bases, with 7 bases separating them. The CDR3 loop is CSARDGQSTDTQYF. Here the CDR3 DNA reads TGCAGTGCTAGAGATGGGCAGAGCACAGATACGCAGTATTTT.

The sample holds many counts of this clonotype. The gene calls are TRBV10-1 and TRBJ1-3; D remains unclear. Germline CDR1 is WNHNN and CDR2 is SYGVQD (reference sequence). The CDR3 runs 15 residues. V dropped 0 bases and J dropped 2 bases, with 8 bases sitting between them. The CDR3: CASSESPRPGNTIYF. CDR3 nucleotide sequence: TGCGCCAGCAGTGAGTCACCCAGGCCTGGAAACACCATATATTTT.